The 13 T cell receptor beta chains in this list originate from one sample, sequenced in a study of T cells of healthy individuals. TCRdb re-called the 5' RACE reads with MiXCR, one entry per CDR3 protein. The sample lists some 100,000 distinct CDR3 sequences, approximately 15% occurring once. These TCRs come from a human donor in good health.

The J gene is TRBJ1-1, the V gene TRBV20-1, with D possibly TRBD1 on 5 matching bases. The CDR3 is made up of 13 amino acids. V was shortened by 3 bases and J by 4 bases, with 12 bases between the two germline ends. Germline loops: CDR1 DFQATT, CDR2 SNEGSKA (reference sequence). CDR3 in DNA: TGCAGTGCTAGGCAGACGGGGCCCACTGAAGCTTTCTTT. This gives the protein CSARQTGPTEAFF.

This clonotype was picked up many times. This chain joins TRBV5-8 and TRBJ2-1, with 7 positions matching TRBD1. V was clipped by 3 bases and J by 4 bases; unmatched bases: 4. There are 14 residues in the CDR3. Germline V gene lookup returns CDR1 SGHTS and CDR2 YDEGEE. The CDR3 bases are TGTGCCAGCAGCTACTTGGACAGGTACAATGAGCAGTTCTTC. This gives the protein CASSYLDRYNEQFF.

This clonotype was found a few times. The rearrangement uses TRBV28 and TRBJ1-5; D is possibly TRBD1 (6 bases). The CDR3 spans 16 residues. V lost 6 bases and J lost 0, with 15 bases in between. The germline gives CDR1 MDHEN, CDR2 SYDVKM. Here the CDR3 reads CASSYTGIFSNQPQHF. DNA for the CDR3: TGTGCCAGCAGCTACACAGGGATTTTTAGCAATCAGCCCCAGCATTTT.

The chain's CDR3 is CASSVGTSGVYEQYF. In DNA form, the CDR3 reads TGTGCCAGCAGCGTGGGGACTAGCGGGGTCTACGAGCAGTACTTC. The J gene is TRBJ2-7, the V gene TRBV9; 13 nucleotides line up with TRBD2. The CDR3 extends over 15 amino acids. With 2 bases clipped from V and 3 bases from J, the junction kept 2 bases outside the gene matches. Germline loops: CDR1 SGDLS, CDR2 YYNGEE.

The chain is built from TRBV11-1 and TRBJ1-2, with 9 bases identical to TRBD1. The CDR3 loop spans 16 amino acids. Trimming removed 4 bases from V and 4 bases from J; junction bases left unmatched: 10. CDR1 is SGHAT, CDR2 FQDESV, per germline (reference sequence). CDR3 nucleotide sequence: TGTGCCAGCAGCTCCTGGACAGGGGAGTTGGGCTATGGCTACACCTTC. Protein sequence: CASSSWTGELGYGYTF.

The chain joins TRBV2 to TRBJ2-1, with no clear D. Trimming stripped 3 bases from V and 8 bases from J, with 2 bases between. Germline-derived CDR1 and CDR2 are SNHLY and FYNNEI. CDR3 length: 10 amino acids. The chain's CDR3 is CASSDYEQFF. In DNA form, the CDR3 reads TGTGCCAGCAGTGACTATGAGCAGTTCTTC.

This rearrangement joins TRBV3-1 to TRBJ2-7, with TRBD2 as a possible D gene (5 bases). CDR3 length equals 14 residues. Trimming removed 1 base at V and 3 bases at J, with 10 bases between. Germline CDR1 and CDR2: LGHDT and YNNKEL (reference sequence). The CDR3 region has the DNA TGTGCCAGCAGCCAAGGGAAAGGGAGCTACGAGCAGTACTTC. It specifies CASSQGKGSYEQYF.

The chain is built from TRBV20-1 and TRBJ2-1; 7 bases match TRBD2. The CDR3 covers 16 residues. The J segment lost 0 bases and the V segment lost 0 bases, leaving 5 bases of the junction unmatched. Germline assignment: CDR1 DFQATT and CDR2 SNEGSKA (reference sequence). DNA of the CDR3: TGCAGTGCTAGAGATCCGCGGGGGAGCTCCTACAATGAGCAGTTCTTC. Translating gives CSARDPRGSSYNEQFF.

The chain is built from TRBV20-1 and TRBJ1-5; the D gene is possibly TRBD1 (6 bases). Per the germline V gene, CDR1 is DFQATT and CDR2 is SNEGSKA (reference sequence). V gave up 6 bases and J gave up 4 bases, with 16 bases separating them. The CDR3 has 14 amino acids. CDR3 protein: CSAWRGARNQPQHF. DNA for the CDR3: TGCAGTGCATGGAGGGGGGCCAGGAATCAGCCCCAGCATTTT.

There are many counts of this clonotype. This sequence joins TRBV28 and TRBJ2-1, with D tentatively TRBD1 (5 bases). This CDR3 contains 17 residues. Germline assignment: CDR1 MDHEN and CDR2 SYDVKM. Trimming left V 2 bases short and J 4 bases short, with 18 bases between. The CDR3 region has the DNA TGTGCCAGCAGTTTACCGACAGCCATGTCCCATTACAATGAGCAGTTCTTC. Residues: CASSLPTAMSHYNEQFF.

This rearrangement joins TRBV15 to TRBJ1-3; 7 positions match TRBD1. The CDR3 totals 14 residues. In germline, CDR1 is LNHNV, CDR2 YYDKDF (reference sequence). V lost 7 bases and J lost 3; bases outside the gene matches: 6. For the CDR3, the DNA is TGTGCCACCAACAGGGGCGGCGTTGGAAACACCATATATTTT. Translating gives CATNRGGVGNTIYF.

This clonotype was counted only a few times. CDR3 nucleotides: TGTGCCAGCAGCTCCGGGGCCTCTAACACAGATACGCAGTATTTT. Its translation: CASSSGASNTDTQYF. The gene calls are TRBV7-3 and TRBJ2-3, with D perhaps matching TRBD1 or TRBD2 (5 bases each). The CDR3 covers 15 residues. The V end was cut by 4 bases, the J end by 2 bases, with 13 bases between. Germline lookup yields CDR1 SGHTA and CDR2 FQGTGA.

This chain links TRBV4-1 with TRBJ2-7, with D possibly matching TRBD2 (6 bases). The CDR3 extends over 15 amino acids. The germline V gene encodes CDR1 MGHRA and CDR2 YSYEKL. Trimming removed 1 base from V and 3 bases from J, with 13 bases in between. The CDR3 spells CASSQVIGGSYEQYF. For the CDR3, the DNA is TGCGCCAGCAGCCAAGTGATTGGGGGGAGCTACGAGCAGTACTTC.